This entry features one TCR beta chain sequence. This record belongs to a study of CD8 T cells in Susac syndrome. The RNA, about 0.45 to 1 ug, was put through reverse transcription using random hexamers. TCRdb processed the immunoSEQ multiplex PCR reads anew with MiXCR; each CDR3 protein has one entry. The sample carries about 300,000 distinct CDR3 sequences, roughly nine tenths recorded once. Germline CDR1 and CDR2: SGHTA and FQGTGA. This CDR3 has 18 amino acids. Losses at the gene ends were 1 base for V and 7 bases for J; bases not matched to a gene: 16. The rearrangement uses TRBV7-3 and TRBJ2-1; 7 bases match TRBD2. The sequence was collected from a human donor with multiple sclerosis. Sequences were obtained from CD4+ T cells from PBMCs. The CDR3 DNA sequence: TGTGCCAGCAGCTTAAGACGGCCGGTTGCGGGAGTCGGAAATGAGCAGTTCTTC. It yields the protein CASSLRRPVAGVGNEQFF.